The entry that follows covers one T cell receptor beta chain sequence. The target antigen is unknown. Sampling of each donor yielded at least one pre-ART PBMC sample and at least two post-ART PBMC samples. This specimen belongs to a study of long-term antiretroviral therapy in people with HIV. Study-wide findings and caveats: Post-ART samples showed increased diversity that remained below transplant donor control levels.

CDR3 size: 15 residues. Per the germline V gene, CDR1 is SNHLY and CDR2 is FYNNEI. The trim removed 7 bases at V and 4 bases at J, leaving 9 bases unmatched. It was version v3.0 of the immunoSEQ assay that was run at survey level. Sequencing was performed with immunoSEQ multiplex PCR; in TCRdb, only in-frame clones are kept and a portion is missing. The data hold about 28,000 clones, with 70% to 90% observed a single time. The sequence derives from a man aged 18-30 years with HIV. V and J are TRBV2 and TRBJ2-5; 10 positions agree with TRBD1. The sample here was unsorted PBMCs, taken 0.8 years before starting antiretroviral therapy. The CDR3 coding sequence is TGTGCCAGCACTCCCGAGCGGACAGGGGGAGAGACCCAGTACTTC. As protein: CASTPERTGGETQYF.